These T cell receptor beta chains were read from a single sample in a study of neurological immune-mediated disorders. TCRdb re-analysed the 5' RACE reads in MiXCR, keeping a single row per CDR3 protein. The table lists roughly 45,000 distinct CDR3 sequences, around 3.3% of them singletons. Material: PBMCs. These receptors all come from a woman in her fifties or sixties with multiple sclerosis. CDR3s include the opening cysteine and the closing phenylalanine or tryptophan. The order of the fields is J gene, V gene, CDR3 protein.

TRBJ1-5,TRBV6-5,CASSYSKRPGNNQPQHF
TRBJ2-7,TRBV7-2,CASSLSRYEQYF
TRBJ2-6,TRBV7-2,CASDSSGANVLTF
TRBJ1-5,TRBV10-3,CAISESPGAGQPQHF
TRBJ1-1,TRBV18,CASSPRPGRNTEAFF
TRBJ2-4,TRBV5-1,CASSLTTGLAKNIQYF
TRBJ2-1,TRBV24-1,CATSVSSGGIDEQFF
TRBJ2-3,TRBV7-2,CASRAGLVAGGNPSTDTQYF
TRBJ2-1,TRBV5-1,CASSLAKGTIPYNEQFF
TRBJ2-1,TRBV20-1,CSAMVGTSWEGEQFF